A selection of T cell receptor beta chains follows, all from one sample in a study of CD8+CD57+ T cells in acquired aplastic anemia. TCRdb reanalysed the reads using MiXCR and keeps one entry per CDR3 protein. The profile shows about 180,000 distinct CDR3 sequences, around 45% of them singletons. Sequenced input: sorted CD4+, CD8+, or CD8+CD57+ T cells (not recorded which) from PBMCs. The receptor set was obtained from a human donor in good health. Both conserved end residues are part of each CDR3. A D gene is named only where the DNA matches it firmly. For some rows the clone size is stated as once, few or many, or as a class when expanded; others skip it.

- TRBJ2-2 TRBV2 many CASTTRRGSGTGELFF TGTGCCAGCACCACCCGGCGGGGCAGCGGCACCGGGGAGCTGTTTTTT
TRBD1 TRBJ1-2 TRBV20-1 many CSAGRDRGLYGYTF TGCAGTGCTGGGAGGGACAGGGGGCTTTACGGCTACACCTTC
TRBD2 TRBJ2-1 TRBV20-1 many CSARASGMAYEQFF TGCAGTGCTAGAGCTAGCGGGATGGCCTATGAGCAGTTCTTC
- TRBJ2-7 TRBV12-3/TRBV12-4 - CAGSWASGEQYF TGTGCCGGCAGTTGGGCCTCGGGCGAGCAGTACTTC
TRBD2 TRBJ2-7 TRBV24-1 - CATSDLRGEYNEQYF TGTGCCACCAGTGATTTGCGGGGGGAGTACAATGAGCAGTACTTC
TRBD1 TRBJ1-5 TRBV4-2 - CASSQGPGKQGAISNQPQHF TGTGCCAGCAGCCAAGGTCCAGGAAAGCAGGGGGCGATTAGCAATCAGCCCCAGCATTTT
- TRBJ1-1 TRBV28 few CASTRSPNTEAFF TGTGCCAGCACGCGTTCCCCGAACACTGAAGCTTTCTTT
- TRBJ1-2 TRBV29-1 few CSVVWGTYGYTF TGCAGCGTTGTTTGGGGGACCTATGGCTACACCTTC
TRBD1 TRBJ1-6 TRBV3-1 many CASSRGQGLNSPLHF TGTGCCAGCAGCCGAGGACAGGGACTTAATTCACCCCTCCACTTT
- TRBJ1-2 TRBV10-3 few CAISESVRGSYGYTF TGTGCCATCAGTGAGTCGGTCAGGGGTTCCTATGGCTACACCTTC
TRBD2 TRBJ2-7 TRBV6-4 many CASSGLAEAYEQYF TGTGCCAGCAGTGGACTAGCGGAAGCTTACGAGCAGTACTTC
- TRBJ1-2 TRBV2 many CASSLGGAANYGYTF TGTGCCAGCAGCCTAGGGGGGGCCGCTAACTATGGCTACACCTTC
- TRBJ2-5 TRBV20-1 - CSARDQALAHQETQYF TGCAGTGCTAGAGATCAAGCGCTAGCGCACCAAGAGACCCAGTACTTC
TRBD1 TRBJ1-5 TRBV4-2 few CASSQEGTGRNQPQHF TGTGCCAGCAGCCAAGAGGGGACAGGGCGAAATCAGCCCCAGCATTTT
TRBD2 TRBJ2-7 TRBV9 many CASSPSGLAGVYEQYF TGTGCCAGCAGCCCTTCAGGGCTAGCGGGGGTATACGAGCAGTACTTC
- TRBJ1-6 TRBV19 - CASTRQGGSPLHF TGTGCCAGTACTAGGCAGGGCGGTTCACCCCTCCACTTT
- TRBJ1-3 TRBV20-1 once CSAPYGSTIYF TGCAGTGCTCCGTATGGAAGCACCATATATTTT
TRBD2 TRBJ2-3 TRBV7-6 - CASSAGSTDTQYF TGTGCCAGCTCAGCGGGGTCGACAGATACGCAGTATTTT
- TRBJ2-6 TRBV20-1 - CSARGAERGANVLTF TGCAGTGCTAGGGGGGCGGAAAGGGGGGCCAACGTCCTGACTTTC
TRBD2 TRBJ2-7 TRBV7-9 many CASSLVGLAGYEQYF TGTGCCAGCAGCTTAGTGGGACTAGCGGGATACGAGCAGTACTTC
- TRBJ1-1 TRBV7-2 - CASSLGTQKGEAFF TGTGCCAGCAGCTTAGGGACCCAGAAGGGTGAAGCTTTCTTT
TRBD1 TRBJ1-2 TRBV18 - CASSPVPGGAGYGYTF TGTGCCAGCTCACCTGTTCCAGGGGGCGCGGGCTATGGCTACACCTTC
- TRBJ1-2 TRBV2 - CASSPNGDYGYTF TGTGCCAGCAGCCCCAACGGTGACTATGGCTACACCTTC
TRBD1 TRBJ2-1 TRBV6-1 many CASSPTGQGAYNEQFF TGTGCCAGCAGTCCGACCGGGCAGGGGGCCTACAATGAGCAGTTCTTC
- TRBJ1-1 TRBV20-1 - CSARGEGETEAFF TGCAGTGCTAGAGGCGAGGGAGAAACTGAAGCTTTCTTT
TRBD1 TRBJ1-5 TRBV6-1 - CASRDGGGFVQPQHF TGTGCCAGCAGGGATGGAGGGGGCTTTGTTCAGCCCCAGCATTTT
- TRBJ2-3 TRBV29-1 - CGVEDPWDINTDTQYF TGCGGCGTTGAAGATCCGTGGGACATCAACACAGATACGCAGTATTTT
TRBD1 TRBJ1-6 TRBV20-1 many CSARLTGGERSLHF TGCAGTGCTAGACTAACAGGGGGAGAGAGATCCCTCCACTTT
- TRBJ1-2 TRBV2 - CASSVVRSANYGYTF TGTGCCAGCAGCGTCGTCCGGAGTGCTAACTATGGCTACACCTTC
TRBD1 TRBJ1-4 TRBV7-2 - CASSPGGLFF TGTGCCAGCAGCCCAGGGGGACTGTTTTTT
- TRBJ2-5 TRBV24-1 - CATSAWGEETQYF TGTGCCACCAGTGCCTGGGGCGAGGAGACCCAGTACTTC
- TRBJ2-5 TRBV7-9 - CASSWLETQYF TGTGCCAGCAGCTGGCTAGAGACCCAGTACTTC
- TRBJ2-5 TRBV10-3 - CASSYSVTGETQYF TGTGCCAGCAGTTACTCGGTAACGGGGGAGACCCAGTACTTC
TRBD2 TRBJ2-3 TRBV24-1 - CATSDAWGSGSGDTQYF TGTGCCACCAGTGACGCTTGGGGTAGCGGGAGTGGAGATACGCAGTATTTT
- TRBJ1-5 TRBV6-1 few CASTADSPNQPQHF TGTGCCAGCACCGCGGACAGTCCCAATCAGCCCCAGCATTTT
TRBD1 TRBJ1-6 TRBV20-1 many CSARAGGASYNSPLHF TGCAGTGCTAGGGCAGGGGGCGCATCCTATAATTCACCCCTCCACTTT
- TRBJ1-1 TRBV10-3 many CAIRGRTTEAFF TGTGCCATCAGAGGCAGAACAACTGAAGCTTTCTTT
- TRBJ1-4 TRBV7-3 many CASSARGGANEKLFF TGTGCCAGCAGCGCTCGCGGGGGAGCTAATGAAAAACTGTTTTTT
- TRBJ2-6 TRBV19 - CASSIAAPGANVLTF TGTGCCAGTAGTATAGCAGCACCTGGGGCCAACGTCCTGACTTTC
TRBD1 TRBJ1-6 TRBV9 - CASSVAGQPSGSPLHF TGTGCCAGCAGCGTTGCGGGACAGCCCTCTGGTTCACCCCTCCACTTT
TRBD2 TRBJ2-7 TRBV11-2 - CASSLVGLAGEGAYGQYF TGTGCCAGCAGCTTAGTAGGACTAGCGGGAGAAGGGGCCTACGGGCAGTACTTC
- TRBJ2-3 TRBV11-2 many CASCRQGTRGTDTQYF TGTGCCAGCTGCCGTCAGGGAACCCGGGGCACAGATACGCAGTATTTT
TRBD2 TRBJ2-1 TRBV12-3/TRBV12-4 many CASSLEAGGPHEQFF TGTGCCAGCAGTTTAGAAGCGGGAGGGCCTCATGAGCAGTTCTTC
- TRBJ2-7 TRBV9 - CASSVTRQEQYF TGTGCCAGCAGCGTTACAAGGCAGGAGCAGTACTTC
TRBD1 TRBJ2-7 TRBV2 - CASRKEGQGPHEQYF TGTGCCAGTAGAAAAGAGGGACAGGGTCCCCACGAGCAGTACTTC
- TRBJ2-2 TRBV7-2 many CASSLDGSGELFF TGTGCCAGCAGCTTAGATGGGAGCGGGGAGCTGTTTTTT
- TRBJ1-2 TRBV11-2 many CASSAYPGREGYGYTF TGTGCCAGCAGCGCCTACCCGGGCCGCGAAGGCTATGGCTACACCTTC
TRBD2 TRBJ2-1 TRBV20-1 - CSATLGAGFYNEQFF TGCAGTGCTACCCTAGGAGCGGGATTTTACAATGAGCAGTTCTTC
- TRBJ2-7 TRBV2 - CASRVGQGPYEQYF TGTGCCAGCAGGGTAGGGCAGGGTCCCTACGAGCAGTACTTC
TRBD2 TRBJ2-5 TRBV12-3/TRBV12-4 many CASSNQGTIRGETQYF TGTGCCAGCAGTAATCAAGGGACTATCCGGGGCGAGACCCAGTACTTC
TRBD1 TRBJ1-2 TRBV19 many CASTFGTEKYYGYTF TGTGCCAGTACTTTCGGGACAGAAAAATACTATGGCTACACCTTC
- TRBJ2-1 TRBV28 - CASSLLLREQFF TGTGCCAGCAGTTTACTTCTGCGGGAGCAGTTCTTC